This T cell receptor beta chain stems from a study of identifying expanded T cells in peripheral blood. Germline V gene sequence: CDR1 MNHEY, CDR2 SMNVEV (reference sequence). J gave up 4 bases and V 5 bases, and 6 bases lay outside the gene matches. The CDR3 has 14 residues. Produced via immunoSEQ multiplex PCR; TCRdb's table is partial and in-frame only. The sample contains around 75,000 clones, roughly 88% of which appear only once. Collection occurred without any documented infections or immune events in donors. Study-wide results and limits: Differentially abundant clones: about 1.3 between replicates, approximately 16 at about two weeks, under 25 at four. Roughly two-week clone count variance significantly increased as total template count grew.

About this clone: The antigen remains undetermined.

The chain couples TRBV27 to TRBJ2-7, with TRBD2 matching over 9 bases. The receptor's source is a person between 18 and 75 years old in good health. Sequenced: blood. CDR3 amino acids: CASSPRAGGYEQYF. Written as DNA, the CDR3 is TGTGCCAGCAGTCCGAGGGCGGGGGGGTACGAGCAGTACTTC.